A selection of T cell receptor beta chains follows, all from one sample in a study of spatial heterogeneity in lung cancer. TCRdb re-derived calls from the 5' RACE reads in MiXCR, one entry per CDR3 protein. The sample includes 3,300 or so distinct CDR3 sequences, roughly 15% of them seen just once. Sample: lung tumor tissue, taken at surgery. The receptors stem from a male donor with early-stage non-small cell lung cancer. Both conserved end residues are part of each CDR3. The D gene is left open where the match is weak. The listing skips clone size in some rows; elsewhere it reads once, few, many or a size class.

v_gene: TRBV7-2; d_gene: .; len: 14; abundance: few; j_gene: TRBJ1-6; CDR3nt: TGTGCCAGCAGCTTGGAAGGGTTAGTCTCACCCCTCCACTTT; CDR3aa: CASSLEGLVSPLHF
v_gene: TRBV30; d_gene: TRBD1; len: 14; abundance: .; j_gene: TRBJ1-6; CDR3nt: TGTGCCTGGGGACAGGGGGCGAGGATCTCACCCCTCCACTTT; CDR3aa: CAWGQGARISPLHF
v_gene: TRBV12-3/TRBV12-4; d_gene: TRBD2; len: 16; abundance: medium-sized; j_gene: TRBJ2-3; CDR3nt: TGTGCCAGCAGTCTGGGACTAGCGGGAGCCCCCCATACGCAGTATTTT; CDR3aa: CASSLGLAGAPHTQYF
v_gene: TRBV20-1; d_gene: .; len: 16; abundance: medium-sized; j_gene: TRBJ2-3; CDR3nt: TGCAGTGCTAGAGATCTCCGGGGGGCTGGGGCAGATACGCAGTATTTT; CDR3aa: CSARDLRGAGADTQYF
v_gene: TRBV4-1; d_gene: .; len: 14; abundance: .; j_gene: TRBJ2-7; CDR3nt: TGCGCCAGCAGCCAAGAATCCCTCCCCTACGAGCAGTACTTC; CDR3aa: CASSQESLPYEQYF
v_gene: TRBV10-2; d_gene: .; len: 12; abundance: medium-sized; j_gene: TRBJ1-1; CDR3nt: TGCGCCAGCATGCAGCTCAACACTGAAGCTTTCTTT; CDR3aa: CASMQLNTEAFF
v_gene: TRBV4-3; d_gene: TRBD2; len: 15; abundance: .; j_gene: TRBJ2-5; CDR3nt: TGCGCCAGCAGCCAAGGATCCGGGGGGGAAGAGACCCAGTACTTC; CDR3aa: CASSQGSGGEETQYF
v_gene: TRBV6-1; d_gene: .; len: 14; abundance: few; j_gene: TRBJ2-3; CDR3nt: TGTGCCGGTACCAGGACAGTTTCCTCAGATACGCAGTATTTT; CDR3aa: CAGTRTVSSDTQYF
v_gene: TRBV7-2; d_gene: .; len: 14; abundance: .; j_gene: TRBJ1-6; CDR3nt: TGTGCCAGCAGCTTAAACAACCGGAATTCACCCCTCCACTTT; CDR3aa: CASSLNNRNSPLHF
v_gene: TRBV20-1; d_gene: .; len: 13; abundance: few; j_gene: TRBJ2-7; CDR3nt: TGCAGTGCTAGAGGGGTCCAGGACTACGAGCAGTACTTC; CDR3aa: CSARGVQDYEQYF
v_gene: TRBV6-5; d_gene: .; len: 14; abundance: .; j_gene: TRBJ1-5; CDR3nt: TGTGCCAGCAGGAGGGGAGACGGGAATCAGCCCCAGCATTTT; CDR3aa: CASRRGDGNQPQHF
v_gene: TRBV28; d_gene: .; len: 15; abundance: .; j_gene: TRBJ2-5; CDR3nt: TGTGCCAGCAGCCTCGACAGGACCCGGCGGGAGACCCAGTACTTC; CDR3aa: CASSLDRTRRETQYF
v_gene: TRBV3-1; d_gene: .; len: 15; abundance: .; j_gene: TRBJ1-1; CDR3nt: TGTGCCAGCACCCAGGGCGAGGGCGGGAGCACTGAAGCTTTCTTT; CDR3aa: CASTQGEGGSTEAFF
v_gene: TRBV7-2; d_gene: .; len: 12; abundance: medium-sized; j_gene: TRBJ2-1; CDR3nt: TGTGCCAGCAGCTTAGACTGGGATGAGCAGTTCTTC; CDR3aa: CASSLDWDEQFF
v_gene: TRBV9; d_gene: .; len: 12; abundance: medium-sized; j_gene: TRBJ2-6; CDR3nt: TGTGCCAGCGCCTCTGGGGCCAACGTCCTGACTTTC; CDR3aa: CASASGANVLTF
v_gene: TRBV10-2; d_gene: .; len: 13; abundance: medium-sized; j_gene: TRBJ1-5; CDR3nt: TGCGCCAGCAGTGAAGGGGCGCGGCAGCCCCAGCATTTT; CDR3aa: CASSEGARQPQHF
v_gene: TRBV28; d_gene: .; len: 12; abundance: .; j_gene: TRBJ1-5; CDR3nt: TGTGCCAGCAGTTTTGGGAACCAGCCCCAGCATTTT; CDR3aa: CASSFGNQPQHF
v_gene: TRBV7-3; d_gene: .; len: 14; abundance: medium-sized; j_gene: TRBJ2-5; CDR3nt: TGTGCCAGCAGCTTAGCATCGGCCGATGAGACCCAGTACTTC; CDR3aa: CASSLASADETQYF
v_gene: TRBV12-3/TRBV12-4; d_gene: .; len: 15; abundance: .; j_gene: TRBJ1-4; CDR3nt: TGTGCCAGCAGTTTACGACAGGTGACTAATGAAAAACTGTTTTTT; CDR3aa: CASSLRQVTNEKLFF
v_gene: TRBV9; d_gene: .; len: 14; abundance: .; j_gene: TRBJ1-2; CDR3nt: TGTGCCAGCAGCGCCTTGACAGCTAACTATGGCTACACCTTC; CDR3aa: CASSALTANYGYTF
v_gene: TRBV5-3; d_gene: .; len: 17; abundance: medium-sized; j_gene: TRBJ2-6; CDR3nt: TGTGCCAGAGGGTTCATAGGACGGGGCTCTGGGGCCAACGTCCTGACTTTC; CDR3aa: CARGFIGRGSGANVLTF
v_gene: TRBV7-2; d_gene: .; len: 12; abundance: .; j_gene: TRBJ1-5; CDR3nt: TGTGCCAGCAGCTTAGGAGGGGGGCCCCAGCATTTT; CDR3aa: CASSLGGGPQHF
v_gene: TRBV6-2/TRBV6-3; d_gene: .; len: 18; abundance: .; j_gene: TRBJ1-2; CDR3nt: TGTGCCAGCAGTTACGTGCAGGGCGGAGGAGAAAGAAGCTATGGCTACACCTTC; CDR3aa: CASSYVQGGGERSYGYTF
v_gene: TRBV5-1; d_gene: TRBD1; len: 14; abundance: medium-sized; j_gene: TRBJ2-5; CDR3nt: TGCGCCAGCAGCGGTGGGGACAGCGAAGAGACCCAGTACTTC; CDR3aa: CASSGGDSEETQYF
v_gene: TRBV7-6; d_gene: .; len: 15; abundance: .; j_gene: TRBJ2-2; CDR3nt: TGTGTCAGCAGCGCTAGATTAGGGGGCACCGGGGAGCTGTTTTTT; CDR3aa: CVSSARLGGTGELFF
v_gene: TRBV19; d_gene: .; len: 14; abundance: few; j_gene: TRBJ2-3; CDR3nt: TGTGCCAGTACCCCAGGGGCTTTCTCAGATACGCAGTATTTT; CDR3aa: CASTPGAFSDTQYF
v_gene: TRBV5-1; d_gene: .; len: 14; abundance: medium-sized; j_gene: TRBJ1-5; CDR3nt: TGCGCCAGCAGCTTGGTAGGGGGCAATCAGCCCCAGCATTTT; CDR3aa: CASSLVGGNQPQHF
v_gene: TRBV6-5; d_gene: .; len: 16; abundance: medium-sized; j_gene: TRBJ1-4; CDR3nt: TGTGCCAGCAGTTACGACTCCCCGGGGGCCGATGAAAAACTGTTTTTT; CDR3aa: CASSYDSPGADEKLFF
v_gene: TRBV20-1; d_gene: .; len: 16; abundance: medium-sized; j_gene: TRBJ2-5; CDR3nt: TGCAGTGCTAGAGATCAGTCAGCGGGCCAGCTTGAGACCCAGTACTTC; CDR3aa: CSARDQSAGQLETQYF
v_gene: TRBV20-1; d_gene: .; len: 13; abundance: few; j_gene: TRBJ2-7; CDR3nt: TGCAGTGCTAGAGACGCCGCGGGGAACGAGCAGTACTTC; CDR3aa: CSARDAAGNEQYF
v_gene: TRBV6-6; d_gene: .; len: 17; abundance: .; j_gene: TRBJ1-1; CDR3nt: TGTGCCAGCAGTTATTCCGCGGGGGCGAGTGGATACACTGAAGCTTTCTTT; CDR3aa: CASSYSAGASGYTEAFF
v_gene: TRBV7-3; d_gene: .; len: 13; abundance: few; j_gene: TRBJ2-5; CDR3nt: TGTGCCAGCAGCATACAGCAGCAAGAGACCCAGTACTTC; CDR3aa: CASSIQQQETQYF
v_gene: TRBV5-5; d_gene: .; len: 14; abundance: few; j_gene: TRBJ1-4; CDR3nt: TGTGCCAGCAGCTTGTCGTGGGTCGATGAAAAACTGTTTTTT; CDR3aa: CASSLSWVDEKLFF
v_gene: TRBV3-1; d_gene: TRBD2; len: 18; abundance: .; j_gene: TRBJ2-1; CDR3nt: TGTGCCAGCAGCCCGGGACTAGCGGGGATCAGCTCCTACAATGAGCAGTTCTTC; CDR3aa: CASSPGLAGISSYNEQFF
v_gene: TRBV29-1; d_gene: .; len: 13; abundance: medium-sized; j_gene: TRBJ2-5; CDR3nt: TGCAGCGTTGTGCTGGGGGCAGGGGAGACCCAGTACTTC; CDR3aa: CSVVLGAGETQYF
v_gene: TRBV29-1; d_gene: .; len: 12; abundance: once; j_gene: TRBJ1-2; CDR3nt: TGCAGCGTTGAGAGCCAGGGGAACGGCTACACCTTC; CDR3aa: CSVESQGNGYTF
v_gene: TRBV29-1; d_gene: .; len: 13; abundance: few; j_gene: TRBJ2-5; CDR3nt: TGCAGCGTTGCGGGGACTTACCAAGAGACCCAGTACTTC; CDR3aa: CSVAGTYQETQYF
v_gene: TRBV6-5; d_gene: .; len: 13; abundance: few; j_gene: TRBJ2-7; CDR3nt: TGTGCCAGCAGCTCGGGGACACTTGACGAGCAGTACTTC; CDR3aa: CASSSGTLDEQYF
v_gene: TRBV5-6; d_gene: .; len: 16; abundance: .; j_gene: TRBJ1-4; CDR3nt: TGTGCCAGCAGCTTGGTATCCGTGGACGGTAATGAAAAACTGTTTTTT; CDR3aa: CASSLVSVDGNEKLFF
v_gene: TRBV6-5; d_gene: .; len: 13; abundance: large; j_gene: TRBJ2-5; CDR3nt: TGTGCCAGCAGTTACTCGATAGGTCAAACCCAGTACTTC; CDR3aa: CASSYSIGQTQYF
v_gene: TRBV28; d_gene: TRBD1; len: 17; abundance: few; j_gene: TRBJ2-2; CDR3nt: TGTGCCAGCAGTTCCGTATGGACAGGACCACACACCGGGGAGCTGTTTTTT; CDR3aa: CASSSVWTGPHTGELFF
v_gene: TRBV13; d_gene: TRBD1; len: 19; abundance: .; j_gene: TRBJ2-5; CDR3nt: TGTGCCAGCAGCTTTTCCTACTCGAGCTGGACAAAGACAGGGGAGACCCAGTACTTC; CDR3aa: CASSFSYSSWTKTGETQYF
v_gene: TRBV30; d_gene: TRBD1; len: 14; abundance: .; j_gene: TRBJ1-2; CDR3nt: TGTGCCTGGAGTGTATACCTGACAGGGTTTGGCTACACCTTC; CDR3aa: CAWSVYLTGFGYTF
v_gene: TRBV11-1; d_gene: .; len: 16; abundance: medium-sized; j_gene: TRBJ2-3; CDR3nt: TGTGCCAGCAGCTTAGAGGGACGACAGGGCACAGATACGCAGTATTTT; CDR3aa: CASSLEGRQGTDTQYF
v_gene: TRBV28; d_gene: .; len: 12; abundance: medium-sized; j_gene: TRBJ2-3; CDR3nt: TGTGCCAGCAGCCTCAACACAGATACGCAGTATTTT; CDR3aa: CASSLNTDTQYF
v_gene: TRBV30; d_gene: .; len: 12; abundance: .; j_gene: TRBJ2-7; CDR3nt: TGTGCCTGGAGCGCCCTGTCGGGGATTCCGTACTTC; CDR3aa: CAWSALSGIPYF
v_gene: TRBV7-2; d_gene: TRBD2; len: 14; abundance: few; j_gene: TRBJ2-5; CDR3nt: TGTGCCAGCAGCTTTCGGCGGGGGGGAGAGACCCAGTACTTC; CDR3aa: CASSFRRGGETQYF
v_gene: TRBV7-2; d_gene: TRBD1; len: 14; abundance: medium-sized; j_gene: TRBJ2-1; CDR3nt: TGTGCCAGCAGCCTCGGACAGGTTTACAATGAGCAGTTCTTC; CDR3aa: CASSLGQVYNEQFF
v_gene: TRBV25-1; d_gene: .; len: 14; abundance: few; j_gene: TRBJ1-2; CDR3nt: TGTGCCAGCAGTGAATGGGGCACAGACTATGGCTACACCTTC; CDR3aa: CASSEWGTDYGYTF
v_gene: TRBV6-1; d_gene: .; len: 13; abundance: medium-sized; j_gene: TRBJ1-4; CDR3nt: TGTGCCAGCAGTCGCACAGGGAATGAAAAACTGTTTTTT; CDR3aa: CASSRTGNEKLFF
v_gene: TRBV20-1; d_gene: .; len: 14; abundance: few; j_gene: TRBJ1-6; CDR3nt: TGCAGTGCTAGCTCCGGGGGCCGCGATTCACCCCTCCACTTT; CDR3aa: CSASSGGRDSPLHF
v_gene: TRBV7-2; d_gene: TRBD2; len: 14; abundance: .; j_gene: TRBJ2-7; CDR3nt: TGTGCCAGCAGCATACTAGCGAGCTCCTACGAGCAGTACTTC; CDR3aa: CASSILASSYEQYF